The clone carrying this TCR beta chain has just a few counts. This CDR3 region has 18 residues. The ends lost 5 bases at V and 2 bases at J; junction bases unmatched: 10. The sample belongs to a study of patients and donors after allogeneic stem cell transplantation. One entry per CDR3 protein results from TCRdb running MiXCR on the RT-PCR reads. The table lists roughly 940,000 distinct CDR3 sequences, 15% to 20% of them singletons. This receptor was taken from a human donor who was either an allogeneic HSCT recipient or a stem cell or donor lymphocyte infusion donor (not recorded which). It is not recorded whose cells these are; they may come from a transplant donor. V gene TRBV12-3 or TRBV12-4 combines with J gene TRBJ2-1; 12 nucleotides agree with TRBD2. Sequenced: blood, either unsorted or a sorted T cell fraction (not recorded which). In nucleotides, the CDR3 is TGTGCCAGCAGTCCGTACCCGACTAGCGGGGGCCCCTACAATGAGCAGTTCTTC. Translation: CASSPYPTSGGPYNEQFF.